A selection of T cell receptor beta chains follows, all from one sample in a study of blood T cell repertoires in COVID-19. Sequenced by immunoSEQ multiplex PCR; TCRdb stores in-frame clones only, minus some. The data contain 300,000 to 350,000 clones, approximately 89% of them singletons. The sample consisted of PBMCs or T cells enriched from blood (not recorded which). These receptors were collected from a man aged 25 to 40 who had recovered from COVID-19. Each CDR3 is given with its conserved first and last residue. Fields, in order: J gene, D gene, V gene, clone size, CDR3 DNA, CDR3 protein. A D gene is named only where the DNA matches it firmly. Only part of the rows carry a size: once, few, many, or a class if the clone is expanded.

j_call: TRBJ2-7; d_call: TRBD2; v_call: TRBV3-1/TRBV3-2; clone_size: .; cdr3_nt: TGTGCCAGCAGCCTTCCAGCGGGGGGTTTCTACGAGCAGTACTTC; cdr3_aa: CASSLPAGGFYEQYF
j_call: TRBJ2-6; d_call: .; v_call: TRBV18; clone_size: .; cdr3_nt: TGTGCCAGCTCAACCGATGATCAGGTCTCTGGGGCCAACGTCCTGACTTTC; cdr3_aa: CASSTDDQVSGANVLTF
j_call: TRBJ1-2; d_call: .; v_call: TRBV25-1; clone_size: .; cdr3_nt: TGTGCCAGCAGTCACGTTCTCAGGGTTATAAACTATGGCTACACCTTC; cdr3_aa: CASSHVLRVINYGYTF
j_call: TRBJ2-7; d_call: TRBD2; v_call: TRBV6-5; clone_size: .; cdr3_nt: TGTGCCAGCAGAGGACTAGCAGGCTCCTACGAGCAGTACTTC; cdr3_aa: CASRGLAGSYEQYF
j_call: TRBJ1-2; d_call: .; v_call: TRBV2; clone_size: .; cdr3_nt: TGTGCCAGCAGTCTAGGAAGGCAGGGCTATGGCTACACCTTC; cdr3_aa: CASSLGRQGYGYTF
j_call: TRBJ2-1; d_call: TRBD2; v_call: TRBV5-1; clone_size: .; cdr3_nt: TGCGCCAGCAGCTATGATCGGGGGGGCTCCTACAATGAGCAGTTCTTC; cdr3_aa: CASSYDRGGSYNEQFF
j_call: TRBJ2-3; d_call: TRBD2; v_call: TRBV4-1; clone_size: once; cdr3_nt: TGCGCCAGCAGCCAAGACGCTAGCGGGGGAGATACGCAGTATTTT; cdr3_aa: CASSQDASGGDTQYF
j_call: TRBJ1-1; d_call: .; v_call: TRBV5-1; clone_size: .; cdr3_nt: TGCGCCAGCAGCTTGGACAGATCCTTTGAAGCTTTCTTT; cdr3_aa: CASSLDRSFEAFF
j_call: TRBJ1-2; d_call: .; v_call: TRBV5-5; clone_size: few; cdr3_nt: TGTGCCAGCACCCCCATCGCGGGGGGTAACTATGGCTACACCTTC; cdr3_aa: CASTPIAGGNYGYTF
j_call: TRBJ2-3; d_call: TRBD1; v_call: TRBV5-4; clone_size: .; cdr3_nt: TGTGCCAGCAGCTTGTGGACAGGTGGTTGGACAGATACGCAGTATTTT; cdr3_aa: CASSLWTGGWTDTQYF
j_call: TRBJ2-3; d_call: .; v_call: TRBV9; clone_size: .; cdr3_nt: TGTGCCAGCAGCGGCAGTAGCACAGATACGCAGTATTTT; cdr3_aa: CASSGSSTDTQYF
j_call: TRBJ1-2; d_call: .; v_call: TRBV3-1/TRBV3-2; clone_size: .; cdr3_nt: TGTGCCAGCAGCCAAGCGGGTCCTGTCTATGGCTACACCTTC; cdr3_aa: CASSQAGPVYGYTF
j_call: TRBJ1-1; d_call: TRBD1; v_call: TRBV4-1; clone_size: .; cdr3_nt: TGCGCCAGCAGCCATCTGAAGACAGGGGGTCAGACTGAAGCTTTCTTT; cdr3_aa: CASSHLKTGGQTEAFF
j_call: TRBJ1-6; d_call: .; v_call: TRBV6-5; clone_size: .; cdr3_nt: TGTGCCAGCAGTACGTCCGGAGGGAATTCACCCCTCCACTTT; cdr3_aa: CASSTSGGNSPLHF
j_call: TRBJ1-5; d_call: .; v_call: TRBV2; clone_size: .; cdr3_nt: TGTGCCAGCAGGCAGTTGAGCAATCAGCCCCAGCATTTT; cdr3_aa: CASRQLSNQPQHF
j_call: TRBJ1-1; d_call: TRBD1; v_call: TRBV5-6; clone_size: .; cdr3_nt: TGTGCCTCACAAAGGGGGACAGGGATGTACACTGAAGCTTTCTTT; cdr3_aa: CASQRGTGMYTEAFF
j_call: TRBJ1-4; d_call: .; v_call: TRBV23-1; clone_size: .; cdr3_nt: TGCGCCAGCAGTCAACCCGGCAGCGCAACTAATGAAAAACTGTTTTTT; cdr3_aa: CASSQPGSATNEKLFF
j_call: TRBJ1-3; d_call: .; v_call: TRBV15; clone_size: .; cdr3_nt: TGTGCCACCAGCACCTGGACAGTCCCACGACTACCAAACACCATATATTTT; cdr3_aa: CATSTWTVPRLPNTIYF
j_call: TRBJ2-1; d_call: TRBD1; v_call: TRBV5-6; clone_size: .; cdr3_nt: TGTGCCAGCAGCTTACCCCCCGACAGGGAACACAATGAGCAGTTCTTC; cdr3_aa: CASSLPPDREHNEQFF
j_call: TRBJ2-3; d_call: TRBD1; v_call: TRBV3-1/TRBV3-2; clone_size: .; cdr3_nt: TGTGCCAGCAGCCAAGGAGGACAGGGAGCGCAGTATTTT; cdr3_aa: CASSQGGQGAQYF
j_call: TRBJ2-6; d_call: TRBD1; v_call: TRBV19; clone_size: .; cdr3_nt: TGTGCCAGCAGATTCCCACCCGGGACAGGGCTAGGGTCTGGGGCCAACGTCCTGACTTTC; cdr3_aa: CASRFPPGTGLGSGANVLTF
j_call: TRBJ2-7; d_call: TRBD1; v_call: TRBV10-1; clone_size: .; cdr3_nt: TGCGCCAGCAGTGAGTCCCGGACAGGGGGAACCTACGAGCAGTACTTC; cdr3_aa: CASSESRTGGTYEQYF
j_call: TRBJ2-5; d_call: TRBD2; v_call: TRBV11-2; clone_size: .; cdr3_nt: TGTGCCAGCAGCTCGCGACGAACTAGCGGGGGAATCGAGACCCAGTACTTC; cdr3_aa: CASSSRRTSGGIETQYF
j_call: TRBJ1-6; d_call: TRBD1; v_call: TRBV30; clone_size: once; cdr3_nt: TGTGCCGTCGACAGGGAAAACTCACCCCTCCACTTT; cdr3_aa: CAVDRENSPLHF
j_call: TRBJ1-1; d_call: .; v_call: TRBV19; clone_size: .; cdr3_nt: TGTGCCAGTAGTATAGCAGACACTTCGAACACTGAAGCTTTCTTT; cdr3_aa: CASSIADTSNTEAFF
j_call: TRBJ2-3; d_call: .; v_call: TRBV5-1; clone_size: .; cdr3_nt: TGCGCCAGCAGCTTGAGCCCGGGGGGCACAGATACGCAGTATTTT; cdr3_aa: CASSLSPGGTDTQYF
j_call: TRBJ2-7; d_call: .; v_call: TRBV28; clone_size: once; cdr3_nt: TGTGCCAGCAGTTGGGGCGGGACTGGGACCTACGAGCAGTACTTC; cdr3_aa: CASSWGGTGTYEQYF
j_call: TRBJ2-3; d_call: .; v_call: TRBV11-2; clone_size: .; cdr3_nt: TGTGCCAGCAGTTCCGTCCCGGTTATTAGCACAGATACGCAGTATTTT; cdr3_aa: CASSSVPVISTDTQYF
j_call: TRBJ1-4; d_call: .; v_call: TRBV28; clone_size: .; cdr3_nt: TGTGCCAGCAGTTCCGGACATCCAACTAATGAAAAACTGTTTTTT; cdr3_aa: CASSSGHPTNEKLFF
j_call: TRBJ1-6; d_call: TRBD1; v_call: TRBV6-5; clone_size: .; cdr3_nt: TGTGCCAGCAGGGACAGGCATTCACCCCTCCACTTT; cdr3_aa: CASRDRHSPLHF
j_call: TRBJ2-7; d_call: .; v_call: TRBV10-3; clone_size: once; cdr3_nt: TGTGCCATCAGTGCTGGTAGCGTAATCCGCTACGAGCAGTACTTC; cdr3_aa: CAISAGSVIRYEQYF
j_call: TRBJ1-6; d_call: TRBD1; v_call: TRBV30; clone_size: once; cdr3_nt: TGTGCCTGCAAAGGACAGGGGTGGTCACCCCTCCACTTT; cdr3_aa: CACKGQGWSPLHF
j_call: TRBJ1-6; d_call: .; v_call: TRBV2; clone_size: once; cdr3_nt: TGTGCCAGCAGGGATCTAAGGAGCTCCTATAATTCACCCCTCCACTTT; cdr3_aa: CASRDLRSSYNSPLHF
j_call: TRBJ1-1; d_call: .; v_call: TRBV7-2; clone_size: .; cdr3_nt: TGTGCCAGCAGCTTAGTAGCCCAGGGGACTGAAGCTTTCTTT; cdr3_aa: CASSLVAQGTEAFF
j_call: TRBJ2-1; d_call: TRBD1; v_call: TRBV19; clone_size: .; cdr3_nt: TGTGCCAGTACCCCGGACAGGGCCTACAATGAGCAGTTCTTC; cdr3_aa: CASTPDRAYNEQFF
j_call: TRBJ1-6; d_call: TRBD1; v_call: TRBV30; clone_size: .; cdr3_nt: TGTGCCTGGAGTGCAGCAGGGGGGAATTCACCCCTCCACTTT; cdr3_aa: CAWSAAGGNSPLHF
j_call: TRBJ2-3; d_call: TRBD2; v_call: TRBV11-2; clone_size: .; cdr3_nt: TGTGCCAGCAGCTTACTAGCGGGGGGGAGGGATACGCAGTATTTT; cdr3_aa: CASSLLAGGRDTQYF
j_call: TRBJ1-2; d_call: .; v_call: TRBV3-1/TRBV3-2; clone_size: .; cdr3_nt: TGTGCCAGCAGCCAGCCACTTGCCGGGAACTCTAACTATGGCTACACCTTC; cdr3_aa: CASSQPLAGNSNYGYTF
j_call: TRBJ2-5; d_call: .; v_call: TRBV10-1; clone_size: few; cdr3_nt: TGCGCCAGCAGTGGGACAGCCCAAGAGACCCAGTACTTC; cdr3_aa: CASSGTAQETQYF
j_call: TRBJ2-7; d_call: TRBD2; v_call: TRBV28; clone_size: .; cdr3_nt: TGTGCCAGCAGTTTCACCGGGACTAGCGGTTACGAGCAGTACTTC; cdr3_aa: CASSFTGTSGYEQYF
j_call: TRBJ2-3; d_call: TRBD2; v_call: TRBV13; clone_size: .; cdr3_nt: TGTGCCAGCAGCTCCAAGGTAGCGGGGGTCTTCACAGATACGCAGTATTTT; cdr3_aa: CASSSKVAGVFTDTQYF
j_call: TRBJ2-7; d_call: .; v_call: TRBV21-1; clone_size: once; cdr3_nt: TGTGCCAGCAGGACGCGAGGGCGCCCTCTTCCGTACGAGCAGTACTTC; cdr3_aa: CASRTRGRPLPYEQYF
j_call: TRBJ2-3; d_call: TRBD2; v_call: TRBV27; clone_size: .; cdr3_nt: TGTGCCAGCAGTTTCAGAGCGGGGGTCGCAACAGATACGCAGTATTTT; cdr3_aa: CASSFRAGVATDTQYF
j_call: TRBJ2-1; d_call: .; v_call: TRBV11-2; clone_size: .; cdr3_nt: TGTGCCAGCAGCCCGAGGAATTTAGCTGGGGAGCAGTTCTTC; cdr3_aa: CASSPRNLAGEQFF
j_call: TRBJ2-7; d_call: TRBD2; v_call: TRBV27; clone_size: .; cdr3_nt: TGTGCCAGCAGCTTAGCGGGGCCATCCTACGAGCAGTACTTC; cdr3_aa: CASSLAGPSYEQYF
j_call: TRBJ1-4; d_call: .; v_call: TRBV28; clone_size: .; cdr3_nt: TGTGCCAGCAGTTCCTACATGGGCGGGGAAAAACTGTTTTTT; cdr3_aa: CASSSYMGGEKLFF
j_call: TRBJ2-1; d_call: TRBD2; v_call: TRBV18; clone_size: .; cdr3_nt: TGTGCCAGCTCACGGCAGTCCAGCGGGGGGGACCATGAGCAGTTCTTC; cdr3_aa: CASSRQSSGGDHEQFF